The 6 T cell receptor beta chains listed next were all sequenced from one sample in a study of blood T cell repertoires in COVID-19 (dated by TCRdb to 2018 to 2021). Library preparation used the immunoSEQ multiplex PCR assay. TCRdb provides this immuneACCESS table in a form limited to in-frame rearrangements. Some clones are lacking; in checked studies, under half of them reflect an unresolved V gene, and why the rest are absent is not known. The sample table contains over 250,000 clones; only one count was recorded for roughly 87% of them. Of the sample, about 1% falls within the top ten clones. Material: PBMCs or T cells enriched from blood (not recorded which). The receptors shown here come from a woman aged 25 to 39 who had recovered from COVID-19.

The genes are TRBV19 and TRBJ1-5, with D tentatively TRBD1 (5 bases). The CDR3 sequence is 14 residues long. Looked up from germline, CDR1 is LNHDA and CDR2 is SQIVND (reference sequence). Trimming removed 7 bases at V and 1 base at J, with 11 bases between. CDR3 amino acids: CASMTGGSNQPQHF. CDR3 in DNA: TGTGCCAGTATGACGGGGGGAAGCAATCAGCCCCAGCATTTT.

V gene TRBV11-3 combines with J gene TRBJ1-2; D might be TRBD1 (5 bases). Trimming took 7 bases from V and 0 from J, leaving 12 bases between them. Germline V gives CDR1 SGHNT, CDR2 YENEEA. The CDR3 extends over 14 amino acids. This CDR3 reads CASTPGGSNYGYTF. CDR3 sequence (DNA): TGTGCCAGCACCCCCGGGGGTTCTAACTATGGCTACACCTTC.

The rearrangement joins TRBV10-2 to TRBJ2-1, with TRBD2 matching over 8 bases. This CDR3 comprises 17 residues. The J segment lost 5 bases and the V segment lost 10 bases, leaving 19 bases of the junction unmatched. Germline assignment: CDR1 WSHSY and CDR2 SAAADI. In DNA, the CDR3 is TGCGCCAATGGGGATTACATAGCGGGATTCACCCACAATGAGCAGTTCTTC. This sequence encodes CANGDYIAGFTHNEQFF.

V and J are TRBV7-9 and TRBJ1-1; TRBD1 is a possible D gene (6 bases). This CDR3 is built from 15 residues. Germline V gives CDR1 SEHNR, CDR2 FQNEAQ (reference sequence). The germline V and J ends were trimmed by 7 bases and 0 bases, with 15 bases remaining between them. CDR3 protein: CASNQGGSMNTEAFF. The CDR3 DNA reads TGTGCCAGCAATCAAGGGGGATCGATGAACACTGAAGCTTTCTTT. Full variable domain (missing parts from reference TRBV7-9 and TRBJ1-1): DTGVSQNPRHKITKRGQNVTFRCDPISEHNRLYWYRQTLGQGPEFLTYFQNEAQLEKSRLLSDRFSAERPKGSFSTLEIQRTEQGDSAMYLCASNQGGSMNTEAFFGQGTRLTVV.

The chain joins TRBV27 to TRBJ2-1; tentative D call: TRBD2 (5 bases). The CDR3 length is 13 residues. Looked up from germline, CDR1 is MNHEY and CDR2 is SMNVEV (reference sequence). Trimming cost V 3 bases and J 8 bases, with 11 bases left between them. CDR3 bases: TGTGCCAGCAGTTTCGGACTGGAATATGAGCAGTTCTTC. This sequence encodes CASSFGLEYEQFF.

V usage is TRBV7-2 and J usage is TRBJ1-2; 7 nucleotides align to TRBD1. The CDR3 sequence is 13 residues long. The V gene's germline CDR1 is SGHTA and CDR2 FQGNSA. With 5 bases clipped from V and 4 bases from J, the junction kept 4 bases outside the gene matches. The CDR3 reads CASSTGQFYGYTF. As DNA, the CDR3 is TGTGCCAGCAGCACGGGACAGTTCTATGGCTACACCTTC.